This entry lists 23 T cell receptor beta chains sequenced from one sample in a study of blood T cell repertoires in COVID-19. The protocol was immunoSEQ multiplex PCR, while the TCRdb copy is restricted to in-frame clones and leaves out a portion. Of approximately 320,000 clones in the sample, around 90% were seen once. The sample taken for sequencing was PBMCs or T cells enriched from blood (not recorded which). The source is a man in his 60s who had recovered from COVID-19.

The chain links TRBV27 to TRBJ1-2; the D is unclear. V dropped 2 bases and J dropped 4 bases, with 14 bases sitting between them. Per germline, CDR1 MNHEY and CDR2 SMNVEV (reference sequence). The length of the CDR3 is 15 residues. The chain's CDR3 is CASSLSESLGYGYTF. The CDR3 DNA is TGTGCCAGCAGTTTAAGCGAATCCCTAGGCTATGGCTACACCTTC.

About this clone itself: At one end the junction does not follow the germline gene, possibly because of a read error. The CDR3 bases are TGTGCCAGCACCTTGGAGGGCGGGAGGCGGGAGCAGTTCTTC. Its protein is CASTLEGGRREQFF. This chain joins TRBV5-4 and TRBJ2-1; 8 nucleotides agree with TRBD2. The germline gives CDR1 SGHNT, CDR2 YYREEE (reference sequence). This CDR3 has 14 amino acids. Using reference TRBV5-4 and TRBJ2-1 for the parts outside the CDR3, the full variable domain is ETGVTQSPTHLIKTRGQQVTLRCSSQSGHNTVSWYQQALGQGPQFIFQYYREEENGRGNFPPRFSGLQFPNYSSELNVNALELDDSALYLCASTLEGGRREQFFGPGTRLTVL.

The V and J genes are TRBV20-1 and TRBJ1-2; unclear D gene. The CDR3 covers 11 residues. From germline, CDR1 is DFQATT and CDR2 SNEGSKA (reference sequence). V dropped 1 base and J dropped 6 bases, with 6 bases sitting between them. As DNA, the CDR3 is TGCAGTGCTAGAGCTGCGGATGGCTACACCTTC. Translated, it gives CSARAADGYTF.

This clone was seen just once. This chain uses TRBV30 with TRBJ1-6, with D perhaps TRBD1 (5 bases). CDR1 is GTSNPN, CDR2 SVGIG, per germline (reference sequence). V was pared by 3 bases and J by 7 bases, with 10 bases between. CDR3 length: 13 residues. The CDR3 region has the DNA TGTGCCTGGAGCGGGGGACCCAATTCACCCCTCCACTTT. Translation: CAWSGGPNSPLHF.

The V and J genes are TRBV7-9 and TRBJ1-4; D perhaps matches TRBD1 (6 bases). Per germline, CDR1 SEHNR and CDR2 FQNEAQ (reference sequence). V shed 7 bases and J shed 7 bases, with 19 bases lying between them. This CDR3 is 15 amino acids long. CDR3 loop: CASTTGGGDSEKLFF. For the CDR3, the DNA is TGTGCCAGCACCACGGGAGGGGGTGATAGTGAAAAACTGTTTTTT.

The chain is built from TRBV18 and TRBJ1-3; the D gene is possibly TRBD1 (5 bases). This CDR3 is 16 amino acids long. The germline V gene has CDR1 KGHSH and CDR2 LQKENI. Trimming stripped 2 bases from V and 4 bases from J, with 15 bases between. CDR3 sequence reads: CASSPSPGNSGNTIYF. The CDR3 coding sequence is TGTGCCAGCTCACCAAGCCCAGGGAACTCGGGAAACACCATATATTTT.

The CDR3 region has the DNA TGTGCCAGCAGCCAAGATCTTCAAGGGCTTGGGGGCGGCTACGAGCAGTACTTC. It is translated as CASSQDLQGLGGGYEQYF. V gene TRBV4-2 combines with J gene TRBJ2-7; D is possibly TRBD1 (6 bases). V was clipped by 0 bases and J by 3 bases, with 21 bases between them. Germline V gives CDR1 LGHNA, CDR2 YNFKEQ. CDR3 length: 18 residues.

In DNA form, the CDR3 reads TGTGCCAGCAGCCCAACAGGGGAAGCTAATGAAAAACTGTTTTTT. It translates to CASSPTGEANEKLFF. V is TRBV13 and J is TRBJ1-4; 7 bases align to TRBD1. The V gene end was trimmed by 5 bases and the J gene end by 3 bases; junction bases not matched to a gene: 6. CDR3 length: 15 amino acids. Germline V gene data show CDR1 as PRHDT and CDR2 as FYEKMQ (reference sequence).

This chain uses TRBV27 with TRBJ1-5, with D possibly TRBD1 on 5 matching bases. The germline V gene has CDR1 MNHEY and CDR2 SMNVEV (reference sequence). V was clipped by 6 bases and J by 3 bases, with 12 bases between them. The CDR3 is 14 amino acids. The CDR3 DNA reads TGTGCCAGCAGCCATGGGGCTGACAATCAGCCCCAGCATTTT. As protein: CASSHGADNQPQHF.

The chain recombines TRBV5-6 with TRBJ2-1; weak D call: TRBD1 (6 bases). The germline V and J ends were trimmed by 5 bases and 8 bases, with 17 bases remaining between them. The germline gives CDR1 SGHDT, CDR2 YYEEEE. The CDR3 spans 14 residues. CDR3 DNA sequence: TGTGCCAGCAGGAACCGGGGTGGGGGCCATGAGCAGTTCTTC. Translated, it gives CASRNRGGGHEQFF.

The chain carries TRBV21-1 and TRBJ2-5; no DNA check was done on the table's D call, TRBD2. TRBV21-1 is noted as a pseudogene. This CDR3 comprises 14 residues. For the CDR3, the DNA is TGTGCCAGCAGCATGGAGGGAATTTTAGAGACCCAGTACTTC. Encoded protein: CASSMEGILETQYF.

The V and J genes are TRBV6-5 and TRBJ1-3, with TRBD1 as a possible D gene (5 bases). Looked up from germline, CDR1 is MNHEY and CDR2 is SVGAGI. The CDR3 sequence is 15 residues long. Trimming stripped 6 bases from V and 1 base from J, with 13 bases between. CDR3 protein: CASRTTDRSGNTIYF. The CDR3 region has the DNA TGTGCCAGCAGGACCACCGACAGATCTGGAAACACCATATATTTT.

The genes are TRBV10-2 and TRBJ2-3; 14 positions agree with TRBD2. This CDR3 comprises 17 residues. V lost 2 bases to trimming and J lost 7 bases; unmatched junction nucleotides: 8. Germline V CDR1 and CDR2: WSHSY, SAAADI. The DNA of the CDR3 is TGCGCCAGCAGTGAGGACCGACTAGCGGGAGGGTCTAATACGCAGTATTTT. Residues: CASSEDRLAGGSNTQYF.

This chain connects TRBV7-2 to TRBJ2-2, with TRBD2 as a possible D gene (6 bases). V was cut by 5 bases and J by 1 base, with 23 bases left in between. This CDR3 has 19 residues. Germline V gives CDR1 SGHTA, CDR2 FQGNSA. CDR3 residues: CASSRRIWRDGKNTGELFF. DNA of the CDR3: TGTGCCAGCAGCCGGCGGATATGGAGGGACGGAAAGAACACCGGGGAGCTGTTTTTT.

The V and J genes are TRBV18 and TRBJ2-1; 10 bases are a match to TRBD2. This CDR3 has 17 residues. Trimming removed 4 bases from V and 7 bases from J; junction bases left unmatched: 13. Per germline, CDR1 KGHSH and CDR2 LQKENI. The CDR3 spells CASSRGLAGVVGNEQFF. Written as DNA, the CDR3 is TGTGCCAGCTCACGTGGTCTAGCGGGAGTGGTCGGTAATGAGCAGTTCTTC.

This chain links TRBV30 with TRBJ1-5, with a possible D match to TRBD1 (6 bases). The CDR3 is 13 residues long. CDR1 is GTSNPN, CDR2 SVGIG, per germline (reference sequence). Trimming stripped 2 bases from V and 7 bases from J, with 12 bases between. CDR3 nucleotide sequence: TGTGCCTGGAGTAGACAGGAAGTCCAGCCCCAGCATTTT. Translation gives CAWSRQEVQPQHF.

CDR3 residues: CASSQGAPFEKLFF. Here the CDR3 DNA reads TGTGCCAGCAGCCAAGGGGCCCCATTTGAAAAACTGTTTTTT. V gene TRBV6-5 combines with J gene TRBJ1-4; D might be TRBD1 (5 bases). The V end lost 6 bases, the J end lost 7 bases, and 15 bases lay between the germline ends. The V gene's germline CDR1 is MNHEY and CDR2 SVGAGI. The length of the CDR3 is 14 residues.

V and J are TRBV30 and TRBJ2-2; TRBD2 is a possible D gene (5 bases). Germline V gene lookup returns CDR1 GTSNPN and CDR2 SVGIG (reference sequence). The ends were cut back, 3 bases at V and 5 bases at J, with 19 bases in the middle. This CDR3 region has 16 residues. This CDR3 reads CAWRRRPEARTGELFF. CDR3 DNA sequence: TGTGCCTGGAGACGTCGTCCGGAGGCGAGAACCGGGGAGCTGTTTTTT.

The chain uses TRBV3-1 (or the pseudogene TRBV3-2) and TRBJ2-5; D might be TRBD2 (6 bases). V lost 3 bases and J 2 bases, leaving 16 bases between the germline ends. The CDR3 consists of 16 residues. Germline V gives CDR1 LGHDT, CDR2 YNNKEL (reference sequence). CDR3 protein: CASSHEYRGWQETQYF. As DNA, the CDR3 is TGTGCCAGCAGCCATGAATACCGGGGGTGGCAAGAGACCCAGTACTTC.

V is TRBV28 and J is TRBJ1-2, with D tentatively TRBD1 (6 bases). The ends were cut back, 1 base at V and 8 bases at J, with 8 bases in the middle. The CDR3 has 12 residues. Germline V CDR1 and CDR2: MDHEN, SYDVKM. CDR3 bases: TGTGCCAGCAGTTTATACAGGGTAGGCTACACCTTC. Its translation is CASSLYRVGYTF.

This clone has just one count. V and J are TRBV7-9 and TRBJ2-3; D might be TRBD2 (6 bases). This CDR3 comprises 15 residues. With 5 bases removed from V and 1 base from J, the gap between germline ends came to 13 bases. CDR1 is SEHNR, CDR2 FQNEAQ, per germline (reference sequence). CDR3 DNA sequence: TGTGCCAGCAGCCCGGGACTTTTGCGCACAGATACGCAGTATTTT. Translating it yields CASSPGLLRTDTQYF.

The J gene is TRBJ2-2, the V gene TRBV7-3; TRBD2 is a possible D gene (6 bases). CDR3 length: 15 amino acids. V was shortened by 2 bases and J by 1 base, with 8 bases between the two germline ends. Germline CDR1 is SGHTA and CDR2 is FQGTGA. The CDR3 coding sequence is TGTGCCAGCAGCTTAGGGACTGAGAACACCGGGGAGCTGTTTTTT. Translation gives CASSLGTENTGELFF. The full variable domain, with the rest looked up from reference TRBV7-3 and TRBJ2-2, is GAGVSQTPSNKVTEKGKYVELRCDPISGHTALYWYRQSLGQGPEFLIYFQGTGAADDSGLPNDRFFAVRPEGSVSTLKIQRTERGDSAVYLCASSLGTENTGELFFGEGSRLTVL.

The chain employs TRBV10-3 and TRBJ1-5, with D hard to call. The V and J ends lost 5 bases and 5 bases respectively, with 10 bases between them. CDR1 ENHRY and CDR2 SYGVKD come from the germline V gene. The CDR3 contains 13 residues. The CDR3: CAISYREDQPQHF. Here the CDR3 DNA reads TGTGCCATCAGTTACCGGGAAGATCAGCCCCAGCATTTT.